A single sample gave rise to the 5 T cell receptor beta chains below, sequenced in a study of blood T cells in healthy people across ages. A J-beta primer mix and a sample-barcoded 5' primer were used in a second PCR of roughly 6 to 11 cycles. MiXCR, run by TCRdb on the 5' RACE reads, gives a single entry per CDR3 protein. The sample contains 1.5 million to 2 million distinct CDR3 sequences, approximately 30% of which appear only once. Input material: blood. The receptors here all came from a woman under 40 in good health.

This clonotype was detected only a few times. The chain carries TRBV2 and TRBJ2-1, with TRBD1 as a possible D gene (6 bases). Trimming stripped 4 bases from V and 4 bases from J, with 11 bases between. The CDR3 has 14 amino acids. Looked up from germline, CDR1 is SNHLY and CDR2 is FYNNEI. The CDR3: CASSVWGPYNEQFF. For the CDR3, the DNA is TGTGCCAGCAGTGTGTGGGGGCCTTACAATGAGCAGTTCTTC.

The rearrangement joins TRBV5-5 to TRBJ2-2; D perhaps matches TRBD1 (5 bases). Germline assignment: CDR1 SGHKS and CDR2 YYEKEE (reference sequence). The V and J ends lost 4 bases and 6 bases respectively, with 16 bases between them. The CDR3 extends over 15 amino acids. The CDR3 nucleotides read TGTGCCAGCAGCGTAGCAGGGTCTCGGGCCGGGGAGCTGTTTTTT. This encodes CASSVAGSRAGELFF.

This chain's CDR3 is CASSLGYSNSPLHF. CDR3 DNA: TGTGCCAGCAGTTTAGGGTACAGTAATTCACCCCTCCACTTT. The J gene is TRBJ1-6, the V gene TRBV12-3 or TRBV12-4, with unresolved D. Trimming took off 1 base at V and 6 bases at J, with 7 bases between the two ends. This CDR3 is 14 amino acids long.

Only a few counts were recorded for this clonotype. CDR3 sequence reads: CASSQDWVLGVDEQFF. The CDR3 DNA is TGTGCCAGCAGCCAAGATTGGGTTTTGGGTGTGGATGAGCAGTTCTTC. The chain uses TRBV3-1 and TRBJ2-1; D call uncertain. Germline V gene lookup returns CDR1 LGHDT and CDR2 YNNKEL (reference sequence). The CDR3 runs 16 residues. V lost 0 bases and J lost 8, with 17 bases in between.

As concerns this clonotype: Compared with germline, one end of the junction differs, possibly owing to a read error. This chain links TRBV19 with TRBJ1-1, with D possibly matching TRBD1 (6 bases). This CDR3 contains 14 residues. Germline V CDR1 and CDR2: LNHDA, SQIVND (reference sequence). CDR3 sequence (DNA): TGTGCCAGTAGTAGGAGCAGGGGTAACACTGGAGCTTTCTTT. Translated, it gives CASSRSRGNTGAFF.